This T cell receptor (beta chain) was recovered during a study of T cells in localized non-small cell lung cancer. Data came from immunoSEQ multiplex PCR; TCRdb stores just in-frame clones and leaves some out. This repertoire shows about 41,000 clones, about 88% found once; its top ten account for less than 3.5%. Trimming shortened V by 6 bases and J by 3 bases, and 12 bases separated the two germline ends. This CDR3 has 14 residues. Germline CDR1 and CDR2: MNHNY and SVGAGI (reference sequence). This TCR came from a female donor at least 60 years old with stage I squamous cell lung carcinoma. This specimen consisted of peripheral blood, obtained before any cancer treatment. The chain joins TRBV6-6 to TRBJ1-5; D is undetermined. Written as DNA, the CDR3 is TGTGCCAGCAGCCCATGGGGTATCAATCAGCCCCAGCATTTT. Encoded protein: CASSPWGINQPQHF.